The subject of this entry is one T cell receptor beta chain. Its specific antigen is unknown. The record has no base qualities; no much larger clone is one base away. Set within a cohort of healthcare workers in London, UK, this nested case-control study involved weekly PCR testing of nasopharyngeal swabs along with blood sampling. Healthcare workers were recruited between 23 and 31 March 2020, during the week of the UK lockdown, and were followed weekly for up to about 15 weeks. This record comes from a study of early T cells in non-severe SARS-CoV-2 infection (dated by TCRdb to 2020 to 2022). In terms of the full investigation: TCR sequencing used bulk RNA from unsorted whole blood, so alpha and beta chains could not be paired. What the authors observed across the whole study: VDJdb matching was skewed toward anti-spike CD8 responses, so virus-specific expansions were likely underestimated and private and CD4 specificities were missed.

The library was produced with 5' RACE. Sequencing was performed on a NextSeq 500. Unique molecular identifiers were attached to individual cDNA molecules in the TCR library protocol so that sequencing error and PCR bias could be corrected. Sequencing covered both TCR alpha and beta chains, and within each sample the abundances of alpha and beta sequences were tightly co-correlated. The source study handled its data this way. Decombinator V4 was used to perform V gene, J gene and CDR3 annotation of TCR sequences. Expanded TCRs were defined as changing significantly between any two time points under a Poisson model with p below 0.0001. TCR abundances were normalised to the total number of TCRs sequenced in each sample and reported as counts per million. VDJdb, accessed 1 November 2021, was searched for CMV, EBV and SARS-CoV-2 annotated TCRs, with TCRs annotated for multiple antigens excluded. TCRdb applied fastp at Q25 and MiXCR to the public reads, then kept only in-frame beta chains. Each entry is one CDR3 protein sequence, shown with its most common DNA and genes. None of the V and J calls come from the authors' own analysis; TCRdb made them. In this sample the table shows 86,000 or so distinct CDR3 sequences, roughly 6% of which occur a single time. In total, the top ten clones hold just under 8% of the sample.

Sequenced material: whole blood. The TCR comes from an adult who was a healthcare worker with PCR-confirmed SARS-CoV-2 infection or an uninfected control (not recorded which).

This receptor carries the CDR3 CASSLAGDRHQPQHF. Here is the DNA: TGTGCCAGCAGTTTGGCAGGGGATCGGCATCAGCCCCAGCATTTT. In this chain, TRBV12-3 or TRBV12-4 is recombined with TRBJ1-5; D gene: possibly TRBD1, on 6 matching bases. Trimming takes 3 bases from V and 5 bases from J, and the germline ends sit 14 bases apart. Its CDR3 holds 15 amino acids, cysteine through phenylalanine. The retained sequence is limited to the CDR3, 45 bases, with the frame set at the first base.